The 20 T cell receptor beta chains given below trace back to one sample, sequenced in a study of shared clonotypes between healthy human individuals. Some clones are missing from TCRdb's copy, which holds only in-frame ones; the method was immunoSEQ multiplex PCR. The table includes hundreds of thousands of clones, about 91% detected once. Naive CD8 isolation took CD45RO-negative cells positively selected for CCR7 and excluded terminally differentiated effector memory CD45RA+ cells. The sample was naive CD8+ T cells sorted from blood. These receptors all stem from a man aged 30 to 39 in good health.

The CDR3 sequence: CASSQDWAAEQFF. Here the CDR3 DNA reads TGTGCCAGCAGCCAAGATTGGGCTGCTGAGCAGTTCTTC. V usage is TRBV14 and J usage is TRBJ2-1; unclear D gene. The V and J ends lost 0 bases and 9 bases respectively, with 9 bases between them. Germline assignment: CDR1 SGHDN and CDR2 FVKESK. This CDR3 is built from 13 residues.

The chain is built from TRBV30 and TRBJ2-1, with TRBD2 identical over 11 bases. The CDR3 extends over 14 amino acids. V gave up 1 base and J gave up 6 bases; unmatched junction bases: 2. Per germline, CDR1 GTSNPN and CDR2 SVGIG (reference sequence). In DNA form, the CDR3 reads TGTGCCTGGAGTGGACTAGCGGGACTCAATGAGCAGTTCTTC. Protein: CAWSGLAGLNEQFF.

The chain joins TRBV18 to TRBJ2-2; D is undetermined. The germline V gene encodes CDR1 KGHSH and CDR2 LQKENI. V was trimmed by 6 bases and J by 7 bases, leaving 9 bases between them. This CDR3 spans 12 amino acids. CDR3 DNA: TGTGCCAGCTCCCCGTCGGTCGGGGAGCTGTTTTTT. Translating it yields CASSPSVGELFF. Looking up the rest from reference TRBV18 and TRBJ2-2 gives the full variable domain: NAGVMQNPRHLVRRRGQEARLRCSPMKGHSHVYWYRQLPEEGLKFMVYLQKENIIDESGMPKERFSAEFPKEGPSILRIQQVVRGDSAAYFCASSPSVGELFFGEGSRLTVL.

This clone was recorded once. The V call is TRBV19, the J call TRBJ1-1; 12 nucleotides match TRBD1. Germline lookup yields CDR1 LNHDA and CDR2 SQIVND (reference sequence). The ends lost 3 bases at V and 1 base at J; junction bases unmatched: 3. The CDR3 has 16 amino acids. This chain's CDR3 is CASSMGTGGWNTEAFF. CDR3 in DNA: TGTGCCAGTAGTATGGGGACAGGGGGCTGGAACACTGAAGCTTTCTTT. Full variable domain (rest looked up from reference TRBV19 and TRBJ1-1): DGGITQSPKYLFRKEGQNVTLSCEQNLNHDAMYWYRQDPGQGLRLIYYSQIVNDFQKGDIAEGYSVSREKKESFPLTVTSAQKNPTAFYLCASSMGTGGWNTEAFFGQGTRLTVV.

The chain joins TRBV7-9 to TRBJ1-1, with D unclear. The CDR3 covers 14 residues. Trimming shortened V by 1 base and J by 8 bases, and 14 bases separated the two germline ends. CDR1 is SEHNR and CDR2 is FQNEAQ in the germline V gene (reference sequence). The CDR3 DNA reads as TGTGCCAGCAGCTTAGGCGGCAGGCTTAAGGAAGCTTTCTTT. This gives the protein CASSLGGRLKEAFF.

The CDR3 coding sequence is TGTGCCAGCAGTTACTCGGGGGACAGGGACGCTGAAGCTTTCTTT. Translating it yields CASSYSGDRDAEAFF. The chain uses TRBV6-5 and TRBJ1-1; TRBD1 matches 9 bases. CDR1 and CDR2 from the germline V gene are MNHEY and SVGAGI. The V gene end was trimmed by 0 bases and the J gene end by 6 bases; junction bases not matched to a gene: 5. CDR3 length: 15 amino acids.

The chain links TRBV7-9 to TRBJ2-5; D remains ambiguous. V lost 4 bases and J 2 bases, leaving 20 bases between the germline ends. The CDR3 totals 17 residues. Germline CDR1 is SEHNR and CDR2 is FQNEAQ (reference sequence). CDR3 amino acids: CASSSPTLLLTQETQYF. DNA for the CDR3: TGTGCCAGCAGCTCTCCCACCCTTTTACTGACGCAAGAGACCCAGTACTTC.

V usage is TRBV10-3 and J usage is TRBJ2-1; TRBD2 matches 11 bases. The V segment lost 7 bases and the J segment 5 bases; nucleotides outside the gene matches: 4. Germline loops: CDR1 ENHRY, CDR2 SYGVKD. The CDR3 has 14 amino acids. CDR3 loop: CAIMGTSGNNEQFF. The CDR3 nucleotides read TGTGCCATCATGGGGACTAGCGGTAACAATGAGCAGTTCTTC.

The genes are TRBV28 and TRBJ2-5, with D possibly being TRBD2 (5 bases). Deletions cut 9 bases from V and 5 bases from J, with 22 bases between. The CDR3 length is 15 residues. Germline loops: CDR1 MDHEN, CDR2 SYDVKM. The CDR3 DNA reads TGTGCCAGTACCCCCGGGAAAATCTTAGGGGAGACCCAGTACTTC. Its protein is CASTPGKILGETQYF.

This rearrangement joins TRBV5-8 to TRBJ2-2; 7 bases map to TRBD1. CDR3 length: 15 amino acids. The J segment lost 0 bases and the V segment lost 3 bases, leaving 2 bases of the junction unmatched. The germline CDR1 and CDR2 sequences are SGHTS and YDEGEE. CDR3 DNA sequence: TGTGCCAGCAGCTCTGGACAGGCGAACACCGGGGAGCTGTTTTTT. It translates to CASSSGQANTGELFF.

The gene calls are TRBV7-2 and TRBJ1-1; D unclear. The CDR3 covers 14 residues. The germline CDR1 and CDR2 sequences are SGHTA and FQGNSA. Trimming shortened V by 5 bases and J by 3 bases, and 13 bases separated the two germline ends. Here the CDR3 reads CASSPGILDTEAFF. The CDR3 DNA is TGTGCCAGCAGCCCAGGTATCTTGGACACTGAAGCTTTCTTT.

In its sample, this clone was seen once. The V and J genes are TRBV12-5 and TRBJ2-1; possibly TRBD2 for D (6 bases). V was clipped by 7 bases and J by 3 bases, with 7 bases between them. This CDR3 comprises 12 residues. From germline, CDR1 is LGHNT and CDR2 FRNRAP. The CDR3 region is CASADYYNEQFF. In DNA, the CDR3 is TGTGCTAGTGCGGACTACTACAATGAGCAGTTCTTC.

The V gene is TRBV7-9, the J gene TRBJ2-3; 12 bases agree with TRBD1. The V segment lost 4 bases and the J segment 4 bases; nucleotides outside the gene matches: 15. This CDR3 has 19 amino acids. Germline lookup yields CDR1 SEHNR and CDR2 FQNEAQ (reference sequence). CDR3 bases: TGTGCCAGCAGCTCATTAGTTCCTCGGGACAGGGGGCAACCAGATACGCAGTATTTT. Translated: CASSSLVPRDRGQPDTQYF.

The CDR3 DNA follows: TGTGCCAGCTCACGGACTAGCGGGAGGTCGTGGGAGACCCAGTACTTC. Amino acid sequence: CASSRTSGRSWETQYF. The chain recombines TRBV18 with TRBJ2-5; 14 bases fit TRBD2. This CDR3 comprises 16 residues. The J segment lost 5 bases and the V segment lost 4 bases, leaving 6 bases of the junction unmatched. From germline, CDR1 is KGHSH and CDR2 LQKENI.

The J gene is TRBJ2-1, the V gene TRBV5-1; the D is unclear. V was clipped by 6 bases and J by 4 bases, with 11 bases between them. The CDR3 is made up of 13 amino acids. Germline CDR1 is SGHRS and CDR2 is YFSETQ. The CDR3 sequence: CASIPPTYNEQFF. The CDR3 nucleotides are TGCGCCAGCATCCCCCCAACTTACAATGAGCAGTTCTTC.

This chain connects TRBV9 to TRBJ2-2; possible D gene TRBD2, 6 bases. Germline values: CDR1 SGDLS, CDR2 YYNGEE. The CDR3 loop spans 17 amino acids. Deletions cut 5 bases from V and 7 bases from J, with 24 bases between. DNA for the CDR3: TGTGCCAGCAGATCCGGGGGAGGAGCGGGCGGTGGCGGGGAGCTGTTTTTT. Amino acid sequence: CASRSGGGAGGGGELFF.

CDR3 in amino acids: CASHGGAAGEVNEQFF. The CDR3 nucleotides are TGTGCCAGCCACGGGGGGGCAGCGGGAGAGGTAAATGAGCAGTTCTTC. This chain uses TRBV27 with TRBJ2-1; 8 nucleotides align to TRBD2. The CDR3 is 16 residues long. Per the germline V gene, CDR1 is MNHEY and CDR2 is SMNVEV (reference sequence). J was trimmed by 7 bases and V by 8 bases; bases with no gene match: 16.

The CDR3 loop reads CASSIVGYSTEAFF. As DNA, the CDR3 is TGTGCCAGTAGTATAGTCGGGTATAGCACTGAAGCTTTCTTT. The rearrangement joins TRBV19 to TRBJ1-1, with D uncertain. The V end was cut by 1 base, the J end by 4 bases, with 10 bases between. There are 14 residues in the CDR3. The germline V gene encodes CDR1 LNHDA and CDR2 SQIVND (reference sequence).

The chain employs TRBV18 and TRBJ2-2; no clear D gene. This CDR3 comprises 11 residues. From germline, CDR1 is KGHSH and CDR2 LQKENI. Trimming pared 4 bases from V and 5 bases from J, leaving 2 bases between. The CDR3: CASSRTGELFF. Here the CDR3 DNA reads TGTGCCAGCTCACGGACCGGGGAGCTGTTTTTT.

This chain uses TRBV30 with TRBJ1-1; D gene ambiguous. Trimming stripped 1 base from V and 8 bases from J, with 11 bases between. The CDR3 is 12 residues long. CDR1 is GTSNPN, CDR2 SVGIG, per germline (reference sequence). As DNA, the CDR3 is TGTGCCTGGAGTGGGGAGAACCTAGAAGCTTTCTTT. Protein sequence: CAWSGENLEAFF.